Below are 15 T cell receptor beta chains sequenced from a single sample in a study of OX40 agonist ivuxolimab in advanced cancers. Repertoires were generated with immunoSEQ multiplex PCR, while TCRdb's copy carries only in-frame clones and drops some. The repertoire holds about 70,000 clones, with approximately 78% as singletons. Material: CD4+ or CD8+ T cells sorted from blood, obtained in a trial of the OX40 agonist ivuxolimab. These receptors originate from an adult with an advanced solid tumor such as melanoma, head and neck, liver or kidney cancer.

The rearrangement links TRBV14 to TRBJ2-7; D may be TRBD1 (6 bases). Looked up from germline, CDR1 is SGHDN and CDR2 is FVKESK. Trimming cost V 4 bases and J 1 base, with 11 bases left between them. This CDR3 spans 14 amino acids. CDR3 in amino acids: CASSPADSSYEQYF. CDR3 sequence (DNA): TGTGCCAGCAGCCCTGCGGACAGTTCCTACGAGCAGTACTTC.

This chain links TRBV28 with TRBJ1-2; D is unresolved. Germline CDR1 and CDR2: MDHEN and SYDVKM. The V and J ends lost 3 bases and 8 bases respectively, with 10 bases between them. The CDR3 totals 12 residues. The CDR3 nucleotides are TGTGCCAGCAGTTTGTTACAGTTGGGCTACACCTTC. This translates into CASSLLQLGYTF.

This rearrangement joins TRBV6-5 to TRBJ2-3; maybe TRBD1 (6 bases). This CDR3 has 14 amino acids. The V end was cut by 2 bases, the J end by 6 bases, with 12 bases between. The germline gives CDR1 MNHEY, CDR2 SVGAGI. The CDR3 bases are TGTGCCAGCAGTTACGACAGGAGGTGGGATACGCAGTATTTT. Encoded protein: CASSYDRRWDTQYF.

This chain uses TRBV19 with TRBJ2-5, with D perhaps matching TRBD1 or TRBD2 (6 bases each). This CDR3 comprises 15 residues. Trimming took 5 bases from V and 5 from J, leaving 18 bases between them. The germline CDR1 and CDR2 sequences are LNHDA and SQIVND (reference sequence). This CDR3 reads CASSSQGGSGETQYF. CDR3 in DNA: TGTGCCAGTAGTTCCCAAGGGGGGTCAGGGGAGACCCAGTACTTC.

The gene calls are TRBV19 and TRBJ2-7; D is perhaps TRBD1 or TRBD2 (7 bases each). CDR3 length equals 15 residues. Germline V gives CDR1 LNHDA, CDR2 SQIVND (reference sequence). Trimming stripped 3 bases from V and 5 bases from J, with 17 bases between. Written as DNA, the CDR3 is TGTGCCAGTAGTATCTCCCGGCAGGGGGGGCACGAGCAGTACTTC. Its protein is CASSISRQGGHEQYF.

Here the CDR3 reads CASSPGQGASEQYF. The DNA for the CDR3 is TGCGCCAGCAGCCCGGGACAGGGGGCGAGCGAGCAGTACTTC. The genes are TRBV5-1 and TRBJ2-7, with 12 positions matching TRBD1. The CDR3 extends over 14 amino acids. The J segment lost 6 bases and the V segment lost 4 bases, leaving 5 bases of the junction unmatched. From germline, CDR1 is SGHRS and CDR2 YFSETQ.

The genes are TRBV19 and TRBJ2-5; 10 bases match TRBD1. The last part of the DNA fits TRBJ2-7 better; the J call may be wrong. The germline CDR1 and CDR2 sequences are LNHDA and SQIVND (reference sequence). The CDR3 length is 15 residues. The CDR3 protein is CASSRQGARDYEQYF. CDR3 sequence (DNA): TGTGCCAGTAGCAGACAGGGGGCAAGGGACTACGAGCAGTACTTC.

The chain uses TRBV7-2 and TRBJ2-2, with 15 bases that match TRBD2. V shed 0 bases, J shed 0 bases, and the junction held 5 bases outside the gene matches. The CDR3 is 20 residues long. Germline values: CDR1 SGHTA, CDR2 FQGNSA. Written as DNA, the CDR3 is TGTGCCAGCAGCTTAGCTTTCGGACTAGCGGGGGGGACGAACACCGGGGAGCTGTTTTTT. Its protein is CASSLAFGLAGGTNTGELFF.

This clone was counted a few times. The gene calls are TRBV28 and TRBJ2-7, with D hard to call. The CDR3 contains 14 residues. V was trimmed by 1 base and J by 5 bases, leaving 12 bases between them. Germline V CDR1 and CDR2: MDHEN, SYDVKM. In DNA, the CDR3 is TGTGCCAGCAGTTTATCGGCCCTAAAACACGAGCAGTACTTC. This translates into CASSLSALKHEQYF.

The chain has TRBV7-6 and TRBJ2-5; 8 positions agree with TRBD2. The V and J ends lost 1 base and 4 bases, in that order; junction bases with no gene match: 8. From germline, CDR1 is SGHVS and CDR2 FNYEAQ. The CDR3 spans 16 residues. The CDR3 region has the DNA TGTGCCAGCAGCTTAGGCGGCGGGGGGTCTGGAGAGACCCAGTACTTC. This codes for CASSLGGGGSGETQYF.

V usage is TRBV6-1 and J usage is TRBJ2-3; TRBD1 matches at 12 bases. The V gene end was trimmed by 4 bases and the J gene end by 4 bases; junction bases not matched to a gene: 6. CDR3 size: 16 residues. CDR1 MNHNS and CDR2 SASEGT come from the germline V gene. The CDR3 reads CASSAGTGGSPDTQYF. The CDR3, as DNA: TGTGCCAGCAGTGCCGGGACAGGGGGCTCCCCAGATACGCAGTATTTT.

This clone appeared once. V is TRBV27 and J is TRBJ2-5; 8 positions match TRBD1. Germline V gene data show CDR1 as MNHEY and CDR2 as SMNVEV (reference sequence). CDR3 length: 14 residues. The ends lost 4 bases at V and 7 bases at J; junction bases unmatched: 8. The CDR3 DNA reads as TGTGCCAGCAGTTCTACGACAGGGGTTGGGACCCAGTACTTC. Translating it yields CASSSTTGVGTQYF.

The chain has TRBV9 and TRBJ2-2; the match to TRBD2 covers 9 bases. Unmatched junction bases numbered 10, after V lost 1 base and J lost 6 bases. This CDR3 is 17 amino acids long. From germline, CDR1 is SGDLS and CDR2 YYNGEE. The CDR3 DNA sequence: TGTGCCAGCAGCGTAACCCCCGGCGGGGGGGCCCCCGGGGAGCTGTTTTTT. As protein: CASSVTPGGGAPGELFF.

This chain uses TRBV7-2 with TRBJ1-1; D ambiguous. The V gene's germline CDR1 is SGHTA and CDR2 FQGNSA. V was pared by 5 bases and J by 1 base, with 8 bases between. The CDR3 sequence is 13 residues long. CDR3 sequence (DNA): TGTGCCAGCAGCGGGGAGGCGAACACTGAAGCTTTCTTT. Translating gives CASSGEANTEAFF.

This sequence joins TRBV6-1 and TRBJ1-2; D remains unclear. CDR3 size: 15 residues. Trimming removed 1 base at V and 0 bases at J, with 9 bases between. Germline lookup yields CDR1 MNHNS and CDR2 SASEGT. CDR3 amino acids: CASSEGVLANYGYTF. The CDR3 bases are TGTGCCAGCAGTGAAGGGGTTTTAGCTAACTATGGCTACACCTTC.